Following are 5 T cell receptor beta chains from one sample sequenced in a study of tumor-infiltrating lymphocytes in primary liver carcinoma. Blood RNA originated from unsorted whole blood, with germline DNA additionally extracted. Synthesis of TCR beta cDNA was carried out from 500 ng total RNA with a constant-region primer. Each TCR beta library was derived from three nested multiplex PCR rounds that employed slightly modified ARM-PCR. Each of the first two PCR rounds ran approximately 11 cycles with TRBV1-TRBV30 forward and C-beta reverse primers. TCRdb passed the multiplex PCR reads through MiXCR, listing each CDR3 protein once. The sample includes 300,000 to 400,000 distinct CDR3 sequences, 65% of them seen just once. The sequencing input was peripheral blood. The receptors here all came from a man in his forties with primary liver carcinoma and hepatitis B virus infection.

Worth noting for this clonotype: Likely a read error: the CDR3 ends without its conserved phenylalanine or tryptophan. The rearrangement joins TRBV6-2 or TRBV6-3 to TRBJ2-1; 13 positions agree with TRBD2. The germline gives CDR1 MNHEY, CDR2 SVGEGT. The V gene end was trimmed by 6 bases and the J gene end by 8 bases; junction bases not matched to a gene: 13. CDR3 length: 17 amino acids. The CDR3 protein is CASSRLSRTSGRHEQFR. For the CDR3, the DNA is TGTGCCAGCAGCCGCCTCTCCAGGACTAGCGGGAGACATGAGCAGTTCCGC.

This clonotype was observed a handful of times. This rearrangement joins TRBV7-8 to TRBJ2-7, with 10 bases matching TRBD1. Germline lookup yields CDR1 SGHVS and CDR2 FQNEAQ. This CDR3 is built from 16 residues. The V segment lost 7 bases and the J segment 8 bases; nucleotides outside the gene matches: 17. CDR3 protein: CASTRSAGQGPMKQYF. The CDR3 nucleotides read TGTGCCAGCACGCGCTCGGCGGGACAGGGGCCCATGAAGCAGTACTTC.

J is TRBJ1-5 and V is TRBV6-5; D remains unclear. This CDR3 comprises 14 residues. Germline V gene data show CDR1 as MNHEY and CDR2 as SVGAGI. V gave up 7 bases and J gave up 3 bases, with 13 bases separating them. The CDR3 DNA sequence: TGTGCCAGCAAACCTGCAGAAAACAATCAGCCCCAGCATTTT. Encoded protein: CASKPAENNQPQHF.

The chain has TRBV12-3 or TRBV12-4 and TRBJ1-5; D is uncertain. The CDR3 contains 13 residues. Trimming removed 5 bases at V and 5 bases at J, with 10 bases between. This CDR3 is CASSRNSDQPQHF. The CDR3 DNA follows: TGTGCCAGCAGTCGTAACAGCGATCAGCCCCAGCATTTT.

Comment on this clonotype: One end of the junction fails to match germline, which may point to a read error. The V call is TRBV10-2, the J call TRBJ2-1; D ambiguous. Germline values: CDR1 WSHSY, CDR2 SAAADI. CDR3 length: 15 residues. The DNA of the CDR3 is TGCACCAGCAGCGCCCCACCCACCGAAGACAATGAGCAGTTCTTC. Translated, it gives CTSSAPPTEDNEQFF.